This entry is about one T cell receptor (beta chain). Its antigen is not identified. The data originate from a study of T-cell reconstitution after alpha-beta-depleted transplantation in children. Findings and limits, study-wide: High day-60 TCRbeta diversity in some patients came from surviving recipient T cells and thymic progenitors. It was reported that alpha-beta T cells came from several hundred expanded graft clones (about two months after transplant). The authors attributed T-cell counts and diversity one year after transplant mostly to newly produced T cells.

Unique molecular identifiers were built into the TCRbeta library. TCRdb ran MiXCR on the PCR reads and lists one entry per CDR3 protein. Here the sample spans just over 950,000 distinct CDR3 sequences, about 26% being singletons. The origin of this receptor is a boy less than two years old who had a stem cell transplant for SCID, so the T cells may come from the graft donor. The specimen was PBMCs, mostly from graft donor cells, collected 360 days after TCRalphabeta/CD19-depleted stem cell transplant.

The CDR3 here is CSVAGRGDRDIRTDTQYF. CDR3 nucleotides: TGCAGCGTCGCAGGGAGAGGGGATAGGGATATTCGCACAGATACGCAGTATTTT. The chain combines TRBV29-1 with TRBJ2-3; D might be TRBD1 or TRBD2, each matching 5 bases. Per the germline V gene, CDR1 is SQVTM and CDR2 is ANQGSEA. Trimming took 6 bases from V and 1 from J, leaving 26 bases between them. The CDR3 length is 18 residues.